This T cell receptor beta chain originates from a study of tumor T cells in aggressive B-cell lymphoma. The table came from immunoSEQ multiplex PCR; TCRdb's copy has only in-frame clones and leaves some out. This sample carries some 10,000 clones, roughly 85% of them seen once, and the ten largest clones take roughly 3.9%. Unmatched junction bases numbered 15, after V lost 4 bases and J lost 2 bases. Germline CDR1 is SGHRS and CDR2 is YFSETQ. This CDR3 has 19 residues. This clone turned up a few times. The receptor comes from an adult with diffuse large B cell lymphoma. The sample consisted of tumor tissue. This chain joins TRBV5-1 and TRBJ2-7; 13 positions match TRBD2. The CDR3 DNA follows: TGCGCCAGCAGCCCACGGGACAGGGTAACTAGCGGGAGGGCCTACGAGCAGTACTTC. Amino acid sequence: CASSPRDRVTSGRAYEQYF.